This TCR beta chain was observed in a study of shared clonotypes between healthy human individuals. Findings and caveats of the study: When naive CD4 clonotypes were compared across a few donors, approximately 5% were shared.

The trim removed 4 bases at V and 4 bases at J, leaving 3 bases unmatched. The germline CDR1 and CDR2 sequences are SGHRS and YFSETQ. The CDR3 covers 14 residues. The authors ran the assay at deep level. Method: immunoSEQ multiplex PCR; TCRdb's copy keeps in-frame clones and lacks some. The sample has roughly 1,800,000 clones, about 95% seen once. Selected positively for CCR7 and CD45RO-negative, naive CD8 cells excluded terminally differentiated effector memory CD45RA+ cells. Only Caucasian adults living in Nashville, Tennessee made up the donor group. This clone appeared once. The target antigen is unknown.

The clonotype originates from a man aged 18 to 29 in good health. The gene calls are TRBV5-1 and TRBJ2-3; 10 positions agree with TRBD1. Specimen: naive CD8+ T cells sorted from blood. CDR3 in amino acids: CASSQTGGPDTQYF. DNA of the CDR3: TGCGCCAGCAGCCAGACAGGGGGCCCAGATACGCAGTATTTT.